The source of this T cell receptor (beta chain) is a study of blood T cells in healthy people across ages. The germline gives CDR1 SGHDN, CDR2 FVKESK. V was clipped by 4 bases and J by 6 bases; unmatched bases: 19. The CDR3 is made up of 19 amino acids. The second PCR ran about 6 to 12 cycles with a sample-barcoded 5' primer and J-beta primers. Each cDNA molecule, via a template-switch adaptor with 12 random nucleotides, was tagged. TCRdb used MiXCR to reprocess the 5' RACE reads, holding one entry per CDR3 protein. Of hundreds of thousands of distinct CDR3 sequences in the sample, 25% are singletons; the top ten hold 9.4%. These data were also filed under a second study, of T cells of mothers and their children. In that study: For the second PCR, the M1S primer put in sample barcodes and 2-4 random nucleotides.

Source material: blood. The sequence came from a boy younger than 18 in good health. The V and J genes are TRBV14 and TRBJ2-1; 9 bases agree with TRBD1. CDR3 DNA sequence: TGTGCCAGCAGCCCCGACAGGGGGGCCTCCGGGGCCTTCATCAATGAGCAGTTCTTC. This encodes CASSPDRGASGAFINEQFF.